The next 21 T cell receptor beta chains were all read from a single sample in a study of blood T cell repertoires in COVID-19. Sequenced by immunoSEQ multiplex PCR; TCRdb stores in-frame clones only, minus some. Of some 75,000 clones in the sample, approximately 90% are singletons; the top ten hold just under 0.6%. The sequencing sample was made of peripheral blood. These receptors were taken from a man between 60 and 75 years old with acute or convalescent COVID-19.

This chain joins TRBV13 and TRBJ2-7, with D perhaps TRBD2 (5 bases). The germline V and J ends were trimmed by 3 bases and 4 bases, with 10 bases remaining between them. The CDR3 extends over 13 amino acids. Germline lookup yields CDR1 PRHDT and CDR2 FYEKMQ (reference sequence). As DNA, the CDR3 is TGTGCCAGCAGCTTCGGTCGGGGTTACGAGCAGTACTTC. It translates to CASSFGRGYEQYF.

The V gene is TRBV30, the J gene TRBJ1-1; 7 positions agree with TRBD1. CDR3 length: 15 amino acids. The V and J ends lost 2 bases and 4 bases, in that order; junction bases with no gene match: 10. CDR1 is GTSNPN and CDR2 is SVGIG in the germline V gene (reference sequence). CDR3 in amino acids: CAWSSGQARGTEAFF. The DNA for the CDR3 is TGTGCCTGGAGTTCAGGACAGGCGAGAGGCACTGAAGCTTTCTTT.

The chain employs TRBV5-6 and TRBJ1-1; TRBD1 matches at 7 bases. After removal of 3 bases from V and 6 bases from J, the junction contained 8 bases not matched to a gene. The CDR3 is 14 amino acids. Per the germline V gene, CDR1 is SGHDT and CDR2 is YYEEEE. The DNA for the CDR3 is TGTGCCAGCAGCTCAACCGGGCAGGGGGCTGAAGCTTTCTTT. Protein sequence: CASSSTGQGAEAFF. Filled out from reference TRBV5-6 and TRBJ1-1, the complete variable domain reads DAGVTQSPTHLIKTRGQQVTLRCSPKSGHDTVSWYQQALGQGPQFIFQYYEEEERQRGNFPDRFSGHQFPNYSSELNVNALLLGDSALYLCASSSTGQGAEAFFGQGTRLTVV.

The chain couples TRBV9 to TRBJ2-2; D gene unclear. Trimming took 4 bases from V and 2 from J, leaving 15 bases between them. Germline V gene sequence: CDR1 SGDLS, CDR2 YYNGEE. The CDR3 is 16 amino acids. The CDR3 here is CASSPRGGVNTGELFF. The CDR3 region has the DNA TGTGCCAGCAGCCCTAGAGGTGGAGTAAACACCGGGGAGCTGTTTTTT. The full variable domain, with the rest looked up from reference TRBV9 and TRBJ2-2, is DSGVTQTPKHLITATGQRVTLRCSPRSGDLSVYWYQQSLDQGLQFLIQYYNGEERAKGNILERFSAQQFPDLHSELNLSSLELGDSALYFCASSPRGGVNTGELFFGEGSRLTVL.

V usage is TRBV19 and J usage is TRBJ2-1; 8 bases agree with TRBD1. The germline CDR1 and CDR2 sequences are LNHDA and SQIVND (reference sequence). V lost 4 bases, J lost 5 bases, and 7 bases stayed unmatched. The CDR3 covers 15 residues. The CDR3 bases are TGTGCCAGTAGTACTGACAGGGGCCCAAACAATGAGCAGTTCTTC. It encodes CASSTDRGPNNEQFF.

The rearrangement joins TRBV19 to TRBJ1-5, with D uncertain. The CDR3 totals 15 residues. CDR1 is LNHDA and CDR2 is SQIVND in the germline V gene (reference sequence). V was trimmed by 3 bases and J by 1 base, leaving 10 bases between them. The CDR3 spells CASSIQVRSNQPQHF. The CDR3 DNA reads as TGTGCCAGTAGTATTCAGGTGAGAAGCAATCAGCCCCAGCATTTT. The variable domain in full, with the rest retrieved from reference TRBV19 and TRBJ1-5, is DGGITQSPKYLFRKEGQNVTLSCEQNLNHDAMYWYRQDPGQGLRLIYYSQIVNDFQKGDIAEGYSVSREKKESFPLTVTSAQKNPTAFYLCASSIQVRSNQPQHFGDGTRLSIL.

The genes are TRBV29-1 and TRBJ1-1, with 7 bases identical to TRBD1. CDR1 SQVTM and CDR2 ANQGSEA come from the germline V gene. The CDR3 loop spans 12 amino acids. J lost 4 bases, V lost 4 bases, and 3 bases had no gene match. CDR3 loop: CSVGTGVTEAFF. The CDR3, as DNA: TGCAGCGTTGGAACAGGGGTCACTGAAGCTTTCTTT.

V usage is TRBV7-2 and J usage is TRBJ2-7, with 11 bases aligning to TRBD2. Germline V gene data show CDR1 as SGHTA and CDR2 as FQGNSA. The CDR3 loop spans 14 amino acids. V shed 6 bases and J 3 bases; nucleotides not matched to a gene: 4. CDR3 residues: CASSSTSGSYEQYF. The CDR3 DNA is TGTGCCAGCAGTTCAACTAGCGGGAGCTACGAGCAGTACTTC. Supplemented by reference TRBV7-2 and TRBJ2-7, the full variable domain reads GAGVSQSPSNKVTEKGKDVELRCDPISGHTALYWYRQSLGQGLEFLIYFQGNSAPDKSGLPSDRFSAERTGGSVSTLTIQRTQQEDSAVYLCASSSTSGSYEQYFGPGTRLTVT.

The chain is built from TRBV9 and TRBJ1-1; D perhaps matches TRBD1 (5 bases). The CDR3 has 15 residues. V lost 4 bases and J lost 1, with 14 bases in between. Germline V CDR1 and CDR2: SGDLS, YYNGEE. For the CDR3, the DNA is TGTGCCAGCAGCCCACGGGACGGGGGGAACACTGAAGCTTTCTTT. Residues: CASSPRDGGNTEAFF.

This chain uses TRBV2 with TRBJ1-5; D not certain. The V end was cut by 5 bases, the J end by 6 bases, with 8 bases between. The CDR3 is 12 amino acids. Germline-derived CDR1 and CDR2 are SNHLY and FYNNEI. The CDR3 coding sequence is TGTGCCAGCAGTCAAGACTCTCAGCCCCAGCATTTT. Translated: CASSQDSQPQHF.

The chain combines TRBV7-9 with TRBJ2-7, with 9 bases matching TRBD2. Germline CDR1 reads SEHNR; CDR2 reads FQNEAQ (reference sequence). The ends lost 8 bases at V and 3 bases at J; junction bases unmatched: 5. This CDR3 has 13 amino acids. This chain's CDR3 is CASSSGAFYEQYF. CDR3 sequence (DNA): TGTGCCAGCTCTAGCGGGGCGTTCTACGAGCAGTACTTC.

V is TRBV6-5 and J is TRBJ1-1, with D uncertain. Germline CDR1 MNHEY, CDR2 SVGAGI. V was cut by 6 bases and J by 0 bases, with 8 bases left in between. The CDR3 sequence is 13 residues long. In DNA, the CDR3 is TGTGCCAGCAGGCGCATGTTGAACACTGAAGCTTTCTTT. Amino acids: CASRRMLNTEAFF.

This chain uses TRBV24-1 with TRBJ1-4; 8 bases match TRBD1. Germline trimming cut 3 bases from V and 4 bases from J; bases unmatched to any gene: 6. The CDR3 extends over 16 amino acids. Germline V lookup: CDR1 KGHDR, CDR2 SFDVKD. This CDR3 reads CATSDPRQGLNEKLFF. The CDR3 nucleotides are TGTGCCACCAGTGATCCACGACAGGGGCTTAATGAAAAACTGTTTTTT.

This chain joins TRBV11-2 and TRBJ2-1; 13 positions match TRBD2. Germline V gives CDR1 SGHAT, CDR2 FQNNGV. The junction had 7 bases not matched to a gene; V was cut back by 0 bases and J by 8 bases. This CDR3 region has 17 residues. DNA for the CDR3: TGTGCCAGCAGCTTAGAGGGGTTCGGACTAGCGGGAGATGAGCAGTTCTTC. This sequence encodes CASSLEGFGLAGDEQFF.

The chain links TRBV5-4 to TRBJ2-7; 10 positions match TRBD2. Germline V CDR1 and CDR2: SGHNT, YYREEE (reference sequence). With V trimmed by 4 bases and J by 1 base, 11 bases remained unmatched. The CDR3 sequence is 17 residues long. The CDR3: CASSLNPSGRGSYEQYF. CDR3 DNA: TGTGCCAGCAGCCTCAACCCTAGCGGGAGAGGGTCCTACGAGCAGTACTTC.

The chain carries TRBV7-3 and TRBJ1-6, with 7 bases aligning to TRBD1. The germline V gene has CDR1 SGHTA and CDR2 FQGTGA. The CDR3 spans 14 residues. V was pared by 1 base and J by 9 bases, with 3 bases of the junction left unmatched. CDR3 protein: CASSLKGAGSPLHF. The CDR3 DNA reads TGTGCCAGCAGCTTAAAGGGGGCCGGTTCACCCCTCCACTTT.

The J gene is TRBJ2-3, the V gene TRBV1; the table gives TRBD2 as D, unverified against the DNA. TRBV1 is marked as a pseudogene. CDR3 length: 16 residues. The CDR3, as DNA: TGCACCAGCAGCCAAGTGGGGGGGTTCGGCACAGATACGCAGTATTTT. Amino acid sequence: CTSSQVGGFGTDTQYF.

This clone was detected only once. V and J are TRBV28 and TRBJ2-5, with TRBD2 identical over 8 bases. Per the germline V gene, CDR1 is MDHEN and CDR2 is SYDVKM. V trimming: 6 bases; J trimming: 5 bases; junction bases outside the gene matches: 5. This CDR3 has 13 amino acids. CDR3 loop: CASSGGAVETQYF. Here the CDR3 DNA reads TGTGCCAGCAGCGGGGGGGCCGTGGAGACCCAGTACTTC.

This clone showed up just once. The chain employs TRBV5-1 and TRBJ1-2; 12 nucleotides line up with TRBD1. The junction had 4 bases not matched to a gene; V was cut back by 1 base and J by 3 bases. The CDR3 contains 16 residues. Germline CDR1 is SGHRS and CDR2 is YFSETQ. CDR3 bases: TGCGCCAGCAGCTTGACCGGGACAGGGGGCGACTATGGCTACACCTTC. Translation: CASSLTGTGGDYGYTF.

The chain uses TRBV2 and TRBJ1-1, with a possible D match to TRBD1 (5 bases). From germline, CDR1 is SNHLY and CDR2 FYNNEI. The CDR3 extends over 15 amino acids. Trimming removed 2 bases at V and 1 base at J, with 11 bases between. The DNA for the CDR3 is TGTGCCAGCAGTGAAATCACAGGCGCGAACACTGAAGCTTTCTTT. This sequence encodes CASSEITGANTEAFF.

The rearrangement links TRBV5-5 to TRBJ1-5; D is possibly TRBD1 (5 bases). The CDR3 contains 15 residues. V was clipped by 2 bases and J by 0 bases, with 9 bases between them. Germline CDR1 and CDR2: SGHKS and YYEKEE (reference sequence). As DNA, the CDR3 is TGTGCCAGCAGCTTTGGGGCCTATAGCAATCAGCCCCAGCATTTT. Its translation: CASSFGAYSNQPQHF. The full variable domain, with the rest looked up from reference TRBV5-5 and TRBJ1-5, is DAGVTQSPTHLIKTRGQQVTLRCSPISGHKSVSWYQQVLGQGPQFIFQYYEKEERGRGNFPDRFSARQFPNYSSELNVNALLLGDSALYLCASSFGAYSNQPQHFGDGTRLSIL.